This entry features one T cell receptor (beta chain) sequence. Its antigen target is currently unknown. No per-base quality is available; no much larger clone lies one base away. CDR1 and CDR2 were assigned from the germline V gene as KGHSH and LQKENI. From V the trimming removes 6 bases and from J it removes 1 base, while the gene matches leave 11 bases of the junction unaccounted for. The CDR3 numbers 16 residues from cysteine through phenylalanine. The CDR3 DNA has 48 bases and is translated from base 1. The library was obtained by the immunoSEQ multiplex PCR assay. TCRdb limited this immuneACCESS table to in-frame rearrangements with V and J called. A share of clones is missing; checked studies link under half to unresolved V genes, and the rest is unexplained. In all, the sample holds some 6,500 clones, and 9.5% to 13% of those were seen once. Jointly, the top ten make up over 2.5% of the sample.

This sample is part of a study of tumour-infiltrating T cells in Burkitt lymphoma (TCRdb year 2020). Notes on the research overall: TCR repertoire data were compared against clinical outcome, and productive clonality predicted overall survival and progression-free survival independently of established prognostic factors such as age at diagnosis.

The rearrangement joined TRBV18 to TRBJ2-7; 8 middle bases align to TRBD2. The sequenced sample was tumor tissue. This sequence was found in a human donor with diffuse large B-cell lymphoma. The CDR3 reads as follows: CASSPPWSGGSYEQYF. The bases read TGTGCCAGCTCCCCGCCTTGGAGCGGGGGTTCCTACGAGCAGTACTTC.